A selection of T cell receptor beta chains follows, all from one sample in a study of spatial heterogeneity in lung cancer. TCRdb re-called the 5' RACE reads through MiXCR, storing one row per CDR3 protein. This repertoire shows roughly 8,400 distinct CDR3 sequences, more than 4% found once; its top ten account for roughly 10%. Specimen: lung tumor tissue, collected at surgery. The source is a female donor with early-stage non-small cell lung cancer. CDR3s include the opening cysteine and the closing phenylalanine or tryptophan. A D gene is named only where the DNA matches it firmly. Clone size is given for some rows only: seen once, a few or many times, or a class if the clone is expanded.

D: NA; J: TRBJ1-2; size: few; V: TRBV27; length: 12; DNA: TGTGCCAGCAGTTCAGGCCCGGATGGCTACACCTTC; CDR3: CASSSGPDGYTF
D: NA; J: TRBJ1-5; size: many; V: TRBV19; length: 12; DNA: TGTGCCAGTAGGGCGGGCAATCAGCCCCAGCATTTT; CDR3: CASRAGNQPQHF
D: TRBD2; J: TRBJ2-5; size: many; V: TRBV25-1; length: 16; DNA: TGTGCCAGCAGTACCCTAGCGGGAGCAACGGGGGAGACCCAGTACTTC; CDR3: CASSTLAGATGETQYF
D: TRBD2; J: TRBJ2-1; size: many; V: TRBV20-1; length: 14; DNA: TGCAGTGCTGCCGGGACTAGCGGGAGCAATGAGCAGTTCTTC; CDR3: CSAAGTSGSNEQFF
D: NA; J: TRBJ1-1; size: medium-sized; V: TRBV7-9; length: 14; DNA: TGTGCCAGCAGCTTACTAAAGTCGGGCACTGAAGCTTTCTTT; CDR3: CASSLLKSGTEAFF
D: NA; J: TRBJ1-2; size: medium-sized; V: TRBV28; length: 14; DNA: TGTGCCAGCAGTTTGGCCGCCCGGACCGGGGGCTACACCTTC; CDR3: CASSLAARTGGYTF
D: NA; J: TRBJ2-2; size: many; V: TRBV6-2/TRBV6-3; length: 15; DNA: TGTGCCAGCAGTTCCTCGTGGCAGAACACCGGGGAGCTGTTTTTT; CDR3: CASSSSWQNTGELFF
D: NA; J: TRBJ2-1; size: medium-sized; V: TRBV12-3/TRBV12-4; length: 14; DNA: TGTGCCAGCAGCGATCCCGGGGCCTACAATGAGCAGTTCTTC; CDR3: CASSDPGAYNEQFF
D: TRBD2; J: TRBJ2-2; size: medium-sized; V: TRBV5-1; length: 14; DNA: TGCGCCAGCAGCGCGGGACTAGCTACCGGGGAGCTGTTTTTT; CDR3: CASSAGLATGELFF
D: NA; J: TRBJ2-6; size: many; V: TRBV18; length: 17; DNA: TGTGCCAGCTCACCAATCGGGAGACTCTCTGGGGCCAACGTCCTGACTTTC; CDR3: CASSPIGRLSGANVLTF
D: NA; J: TRBJ1-1; size: many; V: TRBV7-9; length: 14; DNA: TGTGCCAGCAGCCTTTACACGGAGAACACTGAAGCTTTCTTT; CDR3: CASSLYTENTEAFF
D: NA; J: TRBJ2-1; size: medium-sized; V: TRBV20-1; length: 16; DNA: TGCAGTGCTAGGGTCCCCTACGGCAGCCGAAACAATGAGCAGTTCTTC; CDR3: CSARVPYGSRNNEQFF
D: NA; J: TRBJ2-7; size: large; V: TRBV29-1; length: 14; DNA: TGCAGCGTTGAAGATTTCAGCCTAGGCTACGAGCAGTACTTC; CDR3: CSVEDFSLGYEQYF
D: NA; J: TRBJ2-7; size: many; V: TRBV18; length: 14; DNA: TGTGCCAGCTCACCAATATGGGCGTACTACGAGCAGTACTTC; CDR3: CASSPIWAYYEQYF
D: TRBD1; J: TRBJ2-1; size: many; V: TRBV7-3; length: 15; DNA: TGTGCCAGCAGCGCTAGACAGGGGGGTTACAATGAGCAGTTCTTC; CDR3: CASSARQGGYNEQFF
D: NA; J: TRBJ2-7; size: many; V: TRBV20-1; length: 15; DNA: TGCAGTGCTAGAGATCTCGGGGGAGTGCATTACGAGCAGTACTTC; CDR3: CSARDLGGVHYEQYF
D: NA; J: TRBJ2-6; size: medium-sized; V: TRBV19; length: 15; DNA: TGTGCCAGTAGACCAGTAGTCTCTGGGGCCAACGTCCTGACTTTC; CDR3: CASRPVVSGANVLTF
D: TRBD2; J: TRBJ2-5; size: many; V: TRBV4-1; length: 14; DNA: TGCGCCAGCAGCCAAGGGGGACTACAAGAGACCCAGTACTTC; CDR3: CASSQGGLQETQYF
D: TRBD2; J: TRBJ2-5; size: many; V: TRBV18; length: 16; DNA: TGTGCCAGCTCACCACCGCTAGCGGGAGGGCACAAGACCCAGTACTTC; CDR3: CASSPPLAGGHKTQYF
D: TRBD2; J: TRBJ2-1; size: NA; V: TRBV4-2; length: 15; DNA: TGTGAAAGAAGCAAAGACGAACTAGCGGGAGATAAGCAGTTCTTC; CDR3: CERSKDELAGDKQFF
D: NA; J: TRBJ2-7; size: medium-sized; V: TRBV12-2; length: 15; DNA: TGTGCAAGTGAGATAGCGCATAATTACTCCTACGAGCAGTACTTC; CDR3: CASEIAHNYSYEQYF
D: NA; J: TRBJ2-7; size: many; V: TRBV12-3/TRBV12-4; length: 14; DNA: TGTGCCAGCAGTTATGAGGCAGGACGCTACGAGCAGTACTTC; CDR3: CASSYEAGRYEQYF
D: TRBD2; J: TRBJ2-7; size: many; V: TRBV20-1; length: 13; DNA: TGCAGTGCTAGGAGCGGGACCGGCTACGAGCAGTACTTC; CDR3: CSARSGTGYEQYF
D: NA; J: TRBJ2-1; size: many; V: TRBV24-1; length: 13; DNA: TGTGCCACCAGCCGGGACGCCGACAATGAGCAGTTCTTC; CDR3: CATSRDADNEQFF
D: NA; J: TRBJ2-3; size: many; V: TRBV27; length: 13; DNA: TGTGCCAGCAGTTTATGGTGGGCAGATACGCAGTATTTT; CDR3: CASSLWWADTQYF
D: NA; J: TRBJ2-1; size: many; V: TRBV9; length: 13; DNA: TGTGCCAGCGGCATAGACTTGAATAATGAGCAGTTCTTC; CDR3: CASGIDLNNEQFF
D: TRBD2; J: TRBJ2-1; size: many; V: TRBV3-1; length: 16; DNA: TGTGCCAGCAGCTTACTTGGAGCGGGAGGTTACAATGAGCAGTTCTTC; CDR3: CASSLLGAGGYNEQFF
D: NA; J: TRBJ2-7; size: medium-sized; V: TRBV11-3; length: 12; DNA: TGTGCCAGCAGCACGAGGGACGGGGAGCAGTACTTC; CDR3: CASSTRDGEQYF
D: NA; J: TRBJ1-1; size: many; V: TRBV5-6; length: 15; DNA: TGTGCCAGCAGCTTGGCGGGGCAGTTTTACACTGAAGCTTTCTTT; CDR3: CASSLAGQFYTEAFF
D: NA; J: TRBJ2-5; size: medium-sized; V: TRBV7-2; length: 15; DNA: TGTGCCAGCAGCCCAGGACTCGGCGGGTACGAGACCCAGTACTTC; CDR3: CASSPGLGGYETQYF
D: TRBD1; J: TRBJ2-1; size: NA; V: TRBV28; length: 14; DNA: TGTGCCAGCAGTTCGGGACAGGGCTACAATGAGCAGTTCTTC; CDR3: CASSSGQGYNEQFF
D: NA; J: TRBJ2-7; size: medium-sized; V: TRBV5-1; length: 14; DNA: TGCGCCAGCAGCTTGAATCCGGATAGCTACGAGCAGTACTTC; CDR3: CASSLNPDSYEQYF
D: NA; J: TRBJ2-7; size: NA; V: TRBV6-5; length: 11; DNA: TGTGCCAGCAGTTACAGAAACGAGCAGTACTTC; CDR3: CASSYRNEQYF
D: NA; J: TRBJ2-1; size: many; V: TRBV27; length: 14; DNA: TGTGCCAGCAGATCCTTGGCCTGGGCGGATGAGCAGTTCTTC; CDR3: CASRSLAWADEQFF
D: NA; J: TRBJ2-5; size: medium-sized; V: TRBV27; length: 15; DNA: TGTGCCAGCTCCCGGAGGTTGACCTGGGATGAGACCCAGTACTTC; CDR3: CASSRRLTWDETQYF
D: NA; J: TRBJ2-2; size: many; V: TRBV9; length: 14; DNA: TGTGCCAGCAGCGTAGCAGGGACGGCCGGGGAGCTGTTTTTT; CDR3: CASSVAGTAGELFF
D: TRBD2; J: TRBJ2-7; size: few; V: TRBV30; length: 13; DNA: TGTGCCTGGAGTGTACGGGGGGTAGATGAGCAGTACTTC; CDR3: CAWSVRGVDEQYF
D: NA; J: TRBJ1-1; size: many; V: TRBV5-1; length: 13; DNA: TGCGCCAGCCGGGGCCGGAGGAACACTGAAGCTTTCTTT; CDR3: CASRGRRNTEAFF
D: NA; J: TRBJ1-1; size: few; V: TRBV15; length: 13; DNA: TGTGCCACCGGGGGGGGAAGGCGGACTGAAGCTTTCTTT; CDR3: CATGGGRRTEAFF
D: NA; J: TRBJ1-6; size: few; V: TRBV18; length: 14; DNA: TGTGCCAGCCGAGACCCGACAGGTTCCTCACCCCTCCACTTT; CDR3: CASRDPTGSSPLHF
D: NA; J: TRBJ2-5; size: many; V: TRBV30; length: 12; DNA: TGTGCCTGCAGGGGGGCGTCGGAGACCCAGTACTTC; CDR3: CACRGASETQYF
D: TRBD1; J: TRBJ2-7; size: NA; V: TRBV7-9; length: 15; DNA: TGTGCCAGCAGCTTAGCCCGGGACAGGGTCGACGAGCAGTACTTC; CDR3: CASSLARDRVDEQYF
D: TRBD1; J: TRBJ1-2; size: many; V: TRBV6-6; length: 13; DNA: TGTGCCAGCAGTACCGGGACAGGGTATGGCTACACCTTC; CDR3: CASSTGTGYGYTF
D: NA; J: TRBJ1-4; size: many; V: TRBV6-5; length: 14; DNA: TGTGCCAGCAGTTACAGCAGAAGGGATGAAAAACTGTTTTTT; CDR3: CASSYSRRDEKLFF
D: NA; J: TRBJ2-2; size: many; V: TRBV18; length: 16; DNA: TGTGCCAGCTCACCATTAATGGCAGAGAACACCGGGGAGCTGTTTTTT; CDR3: CASSPLMAENTGELFF
D: NA; J: TRBJ2-3; size: many; V: TRBV6-5; length: 15; DNA: TGTGCCAGCAGTTACCGGATGGACTACACAGATACGCAGTATTTT; CDR3: CASSYRMDYTDTQYF
D: NA; J: TRBJ1-1; size: many; V: TRBV6-6; length: 18; DNA: TGTGCCAGCAGTTCCCCCCCTGTGTCCCGGAACCCGAACACTGAAGCTTTCTTT; CDR3: CASSSPPVSRNPNTEAFF
D: NA; J: TRBJ1-4; size: NA; V: TRBV19; length: 13; DNA: TGTGAAAGTAATCGGGAAAATAAGGAAAAAATGTTTTTT; CDR3: CESNRENKEKMFF
D: TRBD2; J: TRBJ2-3; size: many; V: TRBV4-1; length: 17; DNA: TGCGCCAGCAGCCAAGAAGGACTAGCGGGAAGGGGAGATACGCAGTATTTT; CDR3: CASSQEGLAGRGDTQYF
D: NA; J: TRBJ2-1; size: many; V: TRBV12-3/TRBV12-4; length: 13; DNA: TGTGCCAGCAGCCGATCCGCTGGCAATGAGCAGTTCTTC; CDR3: CASSRSAGNEQFF
D: NA; J: TRBJ1-4; size: many; V: TRBV9; length: 14; DNA: TGTGCCAGCAGCTTGGCGCCGTTTAATGAAAAACTGTTTTTT; CDR3: CASSLAPFNEKLFF
D: NA; J: TRBJ2-3; size: many; V: TRBV12-3/TRBV12-4; length: 14; DNA: TGTGCCAGCAGTTTGGGCCCGAACGTCAATACGCAGTATTTT; CDR3: CASSLGPNVNTQYF
D: TRBD2; J: TRBJ2-1; size: many; V: TRBV6-1; length: 14; DNA: TGTGCCAGCCTCAGACTAGCGGGACCCAATGAGCAGTTCTTC; CDR3: CASLRLAGPNEQFF
D: NA; J: TRBJ2-6; size: many; V: TRBV12-3/TRBV12-4; length: 15; DNA: TGTGCCAGCAGTGTACAGGGATCTGGGGCCAACGTCCTGACTTTC; CDR3: CASSVQGSGANVLTF
D: NA; J: TRBJ1-1; size: many; V: TRBV12-3/TRBV12-4; length: 12; DNA: TGTGCCAGCAGTCCAGGGTACACTGAAGCTTTCTTT; CDR3: CASSPGYTEAFF